This T cell receptor beta chain was recovered during a study of blood T cells in healthy people across ages. Then a second PCR, running about 6 to 11 cycles, was carried out with a sample-barcoded 5' primer and a J-beta primer mix. TCRdb reprocessed the 5' RACE reads via MiXCR and lists one record per CDR3 protein. The top ten clones hold roughly a third of a sample with some 640,000 distinct CDR3 sequences, more than 40% of them seen once. Germline assignment: CDR1 SGHTA and CDR2 FQGNSA. Between the trimmed V and J ends, which lost 3 bases and 6 bases, there was a span of 12 bases. The CDR3 consists of 14 residues.

The source material was blood. The chain joins TRBV7-2 to TRBJ2-1; possibly TRBD1 or TRBD2 for D (5 bases each). The sequence was collected from a woman aged 55-75 years in good health. CDR3 residues: CASSFRGDANEQFF. The CDR3 nucleotides are TGTGCCAGCAGCTTTAGGGGAGATGCCAATGAGCAGTTCTTC.